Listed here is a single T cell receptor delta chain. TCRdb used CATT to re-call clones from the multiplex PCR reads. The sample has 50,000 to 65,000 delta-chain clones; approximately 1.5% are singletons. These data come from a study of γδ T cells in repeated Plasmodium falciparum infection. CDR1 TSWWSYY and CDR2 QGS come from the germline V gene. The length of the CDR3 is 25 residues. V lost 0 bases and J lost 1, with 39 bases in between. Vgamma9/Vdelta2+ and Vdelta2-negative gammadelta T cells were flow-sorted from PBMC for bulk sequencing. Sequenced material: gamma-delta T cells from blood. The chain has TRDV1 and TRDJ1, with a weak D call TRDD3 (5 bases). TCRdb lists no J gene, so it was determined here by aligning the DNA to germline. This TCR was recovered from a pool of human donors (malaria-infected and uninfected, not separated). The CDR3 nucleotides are TGTGCTCTTGGGGAACTAGGCGGGTTTGGCTACTCTAGCTCATCCGGGGGGCAGTGCACCGATAAACTCATCTTT. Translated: CALGELGGFGYSSSSGGQCTDKLIF.